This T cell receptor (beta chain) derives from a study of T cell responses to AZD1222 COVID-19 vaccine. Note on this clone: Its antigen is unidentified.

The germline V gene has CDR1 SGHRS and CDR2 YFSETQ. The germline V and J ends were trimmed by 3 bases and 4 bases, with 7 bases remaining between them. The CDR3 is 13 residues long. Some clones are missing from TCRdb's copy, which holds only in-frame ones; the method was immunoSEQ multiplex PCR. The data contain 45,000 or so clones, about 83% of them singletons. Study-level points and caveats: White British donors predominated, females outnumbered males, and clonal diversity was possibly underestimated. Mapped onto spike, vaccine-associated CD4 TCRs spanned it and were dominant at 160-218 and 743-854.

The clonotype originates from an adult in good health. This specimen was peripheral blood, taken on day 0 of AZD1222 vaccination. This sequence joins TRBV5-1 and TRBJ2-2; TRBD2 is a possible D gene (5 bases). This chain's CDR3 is CASSSEGTGELFF. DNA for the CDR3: TGCGCCAGCAGCTCTGAGGGCACCGGGGAGCTGTTTTTT.